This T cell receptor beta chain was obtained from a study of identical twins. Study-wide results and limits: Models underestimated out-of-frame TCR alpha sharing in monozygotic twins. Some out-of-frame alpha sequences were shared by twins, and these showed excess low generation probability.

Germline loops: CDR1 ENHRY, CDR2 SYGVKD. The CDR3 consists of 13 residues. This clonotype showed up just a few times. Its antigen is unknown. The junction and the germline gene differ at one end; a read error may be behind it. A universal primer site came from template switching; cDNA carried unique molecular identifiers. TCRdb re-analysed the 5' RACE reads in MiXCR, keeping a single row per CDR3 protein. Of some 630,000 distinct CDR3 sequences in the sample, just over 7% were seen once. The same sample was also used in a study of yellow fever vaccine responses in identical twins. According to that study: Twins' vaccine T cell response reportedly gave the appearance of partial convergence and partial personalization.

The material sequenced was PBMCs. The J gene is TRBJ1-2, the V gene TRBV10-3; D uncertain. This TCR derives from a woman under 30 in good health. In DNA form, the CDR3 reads TGTGCCATCAGTGAGGGCAGAGTCTATGGCTACATCTTC. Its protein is CAISEGRVYGYIF.